The next 22 T cell receptor beta chains were all read from a single sample in a study of human T cells and chemical hapten exposure. Time point denoted: patch test 1, 2 weeks after DPC sensitization. Treatment: therapeutic diphenylcyclopropenone sensitization with weekly scalp DPC. TCRdb processed the RACE reads anew with MiXCR; each CDR3 protein has one entry. The sample has about 99,000 distinct CDR3 sequences; roughly 12% are singletons. The starting material was whole blood, obtained in connection with sensitization to the hapten diphenylcyclopropenone (DPC). These receptors came from a woman aged 40 to 50 with alopecia areata. Some clones in this sample may be carry-over from other donors' samples.

The chain combines TRBV6-1 with TRBJ2-7; D is perhaps TRBD1 (5 bases). This CDR3 is built from 16 residues. CDR1 MNHNS and CDR2 SASEGT come from the germline V gene. The germline V and J ends were trimmed by 0 bases and 2 bases, with 14 bases remaining between them. CDR3 sequence (DNA): TGTGCCAGCAGTGAAGCCGGAACAGGAACCCCCTACGAGCAGTACTTC. This sequence encodes CASSEAGTGTPYEQYF.

This clonotype showed up just a few times. Relative to the germline gene, one junction end is altered; a read error may explain this. This chain links TRBV7-7 with TRBJ2-5; the D gene is possibly TRBD1 (5 bases). The CDR3 is 15 amino acids. Germline V lookup: CDR1 SSHAT, CDR2 FNYEAQ (reference sequence). This chain's CDR3 is CASSSREARGETQYF. The CDR3 DNA follows: TGTGCTAGCAGCTCGCGCGAGGCTAGGGGAGAGACCCAGTACTTC.

At least ten counts were recorded for this clonotype. The chain carries TRBV5-4 and TRBJ2-5; D is undetermined. The CDR3 loop spans 12 amino acids. Per the germline V gene, CDR1 is SGHNT and CDR2 is YYREEE (reference sequence). The V end lost 3 bases, the J end lost 4 bases, and 7 bases lay between the germline ends. The CDR3: CASSSVRETQYF. CDR3 coding DNA: TGTGCCAGCAGCTCCGTACGAGAGACCCAGTACTTC.

The chain employs TRBV21-1 and TRBJ1-1; the table's D call, TRBD1, was not checked against the DNA. TRBV21-1 is a listed pseudogene. The CDR3 spans 15 residues. Written as DNA, the CDR3 is TGTGCCAGCAGCACTCCGGGGACAGAGAACACTGAAGCTTTCTTT. It codes for CASSTPGTENTEAFF.

The J gene is TRBJ2-1, the V gene TRBV24-1; weak D call: TRBD2 (6 bases). This CDR3 has 13 amino acids. Germline-derived CDR1 and CDR2 are KGHDR and SFDVKD. V was cut by 8 bases and J by 4 bases, with 11 bases left in between. The CDR3 region has the DNA TGTGCCACCACGGGCGGGGTATACAATGAGCAGTTCTTC. This encodes CATTGGVYNEQFF.

The chain carries TRBV15 and TRBJ2-7, with D unresolved. The CDR3 spans 13 residues. Trimming stripped 3 bases from V and 2 bases from J, with 8 bases between. Germline lookup yields CDR1 LNHNV and CDR2 YYDKDF (reference sequence). The CDR3 loop is CATSSVGPYEQYF. CDR3 DNA sequence: TGTGCCACCAGCAGTGTAGGACCCTACGAGCAGTACTTC.

The table lists this clonotype with a count of one. This rearrangement joins TRBV20-1 to TRBJ2-7; D gene ambiguous. The CDR3 runs to 13 residues. Germline CDR1 and CDR2: DFQATT and SNEGSKA (reference sequence). The germline V and J ends were trimmed by 5 bases and 7 bases, with 18 bases remaining between them. The CDR3 bases are TGCAGTGCTGTGTACCGGACCCTTCCGGAGCAGTACTTC. Protein: CSAVYRTLPEQYF.

This rearrangement joins TRBV19 to TRBJ1-2; D is unresolved. The germline gives CDR1 LNHDA, CDR2 SQIVND (reference sequence). The V and J ends lost 5 bases and 7 bases respectively, with 11 bases between them. CDR3 length: 12 amino acids. CDR3 in amino acids: CASSLMAGGYTF. The CDR3 bases are TGTGCCAGTAGTCTCATGGCGGGTGGCTACACCTTC.

The table lists this clonotype with a few counts. The gene calls are TRBV18 and TRBJ1-1, with 8 bases matching TRBD1. The CDR3 runs to 16 residues. V gave up 2 bases and J gave up 0 bases; unmatched junction bases: 5. The germline V gene encodes CDR1 KGHSH and CDR2 LQKENI. The CDR3 here is CASSPTGQVMNTEAFF. The CDR3 nucleotides are TGTGCCAGCTCACCAACGGGACAGGTAATGAACACTGAAGCTTTCTTT.

The chain uses TRBV20-1 and TRBJ2-2, with unresolved D. Germline V gene sequence: CDR1 DFQATT, CDR2 SNEGSKA (reference sequence). The CDR3 sequence is 11 residues long. V gave up 5 bases and J gave up 8 bases, with 9 bases separating them. The CDR3 protein is CSAVTPGELFF. CDR3 nucleotide sequence: TGCAGTGCTGTCACTCCGGGGGAGCTGTTTTTT.

This clonotype came up a few times. This chain uses TRBV7-3 with TRBJ2-3; 8 bases match TRBD1. The CDR3 loop spans 13 amino acids. V gave up 5 bases and J gave up 10 bases; unmatched junction bases: 8. The germline CDR1 and CDR2 sequences are SGHTA and FQGTGA. The CDR3 nucleotides are TGTGCCAGCAGCCTATTGACAGGGGAGGCGCAGTATTTT. This encodes CASSLLTGEAQYF.

This clonotype was counted at least ten times. The rearrangement joins TRBV5-1 to TRBJ1-2; the match to TRBD1 covers 8 bases. CDR1 SGHRS and CDR2 YFSETQ come from the germline V gene. The V segment lost 2 bases and the J segment 4 bases; nucleotides outside the gene matches: 7. The CDR3 consists of 15 residues. The CDR3 sequence is CASSFGAGGGYGYTF. The CDR3 DNA sequence: TGCGCCAGCAGCTTCGGTGCAGGGGGCGGCTATGGCTACACCTTC. Supplemented by reference TRBV5-1 and TRBJ1-2, the full variable domain reads KAGVTQTPRYLIKTRGQQVTLSCSPISGHRSVSWYQQTPGQGLQFLFEYFSETQRNKGNFPGRFSGRQFSNSRSEMNVSTLELGDSALYLCASSFGAGGGYGYTFGSGTRLTVV.

The sample holds many counts of this clonotype. The CDR3 is CASSGLGNIQYF. CDR3 sequence (DNA): TGTGCCAGCAGTGGGCTGGGGAACATTCAGTACTTC. V and J are TRBV6-1 and TRBJ2-4; D ambiguous. Trimming left V 4 bases short and J 7 bases short, with 8 bases between. Germline V gene data show CDR1 as MNHNS and CDR2 as SASEGT. CDR3 size: 12 residues.

This clonotype was seen ten or more times. The DNA of the CDR3 is TGTGCCAGCAGTTACCCACAGGGGGCTTCCTATGGCTACACCTTC. Protein product: CASSYPQGASYGYTF. The gene calls are TRBV6-2 or TRBV6-3 and TRBJ1-2; TRBD1 aligns across 9 bases. Germline trimming cut 2 bases from V and 4 bases from J; bases unmatched to any gene: 5. Germline V gives CDR1 MNHEY, CDR2 SVGEGT. The CDR3 sequence is 15 residues long.

This clonotype was detected a few times. V is TRBV27 and J is TRBJ1-5, with no clear D. V lost 1 base to trimming and J lost 2 bases, with 9 bases between them. There are 15 residues in the CDR3. From germline, CDR1 is MNHEY and CDR2 SMNVEV (reference sequence). CDR3 DNA: TGTGCCAGCAGTTTATTTGCGGCAGGCAATCAGCCCCAGCATTTT. Amino acid sequence: CASSLFAAGNQPQHF.

In this sample, this clonotype turned up a few times. The V and J genes are TRBV6-1 and TRBJ2-7; D remains unclear. From germline, CDR1 is MNHNS and CDR2 SASEGT. CDR3 size: 12 residues. V was shortened by 1 base and J by 2 bases, with 3 bases between the two germline ends. CDR3 nucleotide sequence: TGTGCCAGCAGTGAAGACCCCTACGAGCAGTACTTC. This codes for CASSEDPYEQYF.

This clonotype was counted at least ten times. The genes are TRBV5-1 and TRBJ2-3; 7 bases match TRBD1. This CDR3 has 16 residues. V shed 3 bases and J 0 bases; nucleotides not matched to a gene: 7. Germline CDR1 reads SGHRS; CDR2 reads YFSETQ. The CDR3 region has the DNA TGCGCCAGCAGCTCCGGGACAGACGCTAGCACAGATACGCAGTATTTT. This encodes CASSSGTDASTDTQYF.

The chain joins TRBV6-5 to TRBJ2-5; 12 positions agree with TRBD1. Germline-derived CDR1 and CDR2 are MNHEY and SVGAGI. CDR3 size: 18 residues. V shed 0 bases and J 5 bases; nucleotides not matched to a gene: 10. CDR3 in DNA: TGTGCCAGCAGTTACTCGTACTCGGGGACAGGGGGCGCGGAGACCCAGTACTTC. Translating gives CASSYSYSGTGGAETQYF.

In its sample, this clonotype was seen many times. The rearrangement links TRBV7-2 to TRBJ1-4, with D possibly being TRBD1 (5 bases). Trimming removed 6 bases from V and 12 bases from J, with 20 bases in between. Germline V gene lookup returns CDR1 SGHTA and CDR2 FQGNSA. The CDR3 is 14 residues long. CDR3 amino acids: CASREGSLQGELFF. The CDR3 nucleotides read TGTGCCAGCAGAGAGGGGTCCCTCCAGGGTGAACTGTTTTTT.

This clonotype occurred a few times. The rearrangement uses TRBV27 and TRBJ2-6, with D unresolved. This CDR3 region has 14 residues. CDR1 MNHEY and CDR2 SMNVEV come from the germline V gene (reference sequence). V lost 8 bases and J lost 2, with 10 bases in between. CDR3 region: CASRYGAGANVLTF. The CDR3 region has the DNA TGTGCCAGCCGATATGGGGCTGGGGCCAACGTCCTGACTTTC.

This clonotype was seen only a few times. The rearrangement links TRBV3-1 to TRBJ2-1, with TRBD2 matching 13 bases. Germline trimming cut 6 bases from V and 5 bases from J; bases unmatched to any gene: 4. The CDR3 loop spans 15 amino acids. From germline, CDR1 is LGHDT and CDR2 YNNKEL (reference sequence). The CDR3 here is CASRLTSGRDNEQFF. The CDR3 nucleotides are TGTGCCAGCAGACTTACTAGCGGGAGGGACAATGAGCAGTTCTTC.

The chain recombines TRBV9 with TRBJ2-5; D might be TRBD2 (6 bases). V was trimmed by 0 bases and J by 7 bases, leaving 13 bases between them. The CDR3 runs 14 residues. Germline V lookup: CDR1 SGDLS, CDR2 YYNGEE. The CDR3 sequence: CASSVGVQGGTQYF. In nucleotides, the CDR3 is TGTGCCAGCAGCGTAGGGGTTCAGGGAGGGACCCAGTACTTC.